The source of this TCR beta chain is a study of cytomegalovirus exposure and HLA in healthy donors. This clone was detected once. In germline, CDR1 is ENHRY, CDR2 SYGVKD. Deletions cut 5 bases from V and 0 bases from J, with 8 bases between. This CDR3 region has 14 residues. Amplification used 60 Vbeta primers and 13 Jbeta primers. The protocol was immunoSEQ multiplex PCR, while the TCRdb copy is restricted to in-frame clones and leaves out a portion. This sample has under 250,000 clones, with about 85% found just once. V is TRBV10-3 and J is TRBJ1-5; D unclear. The sample comprised PBMCs. The TCR was taken from a human donor in good health. CDR3 protein: CAISSRNSNQPQHF. The DNA of the CDR3 is TGTGCCATCAGTTCGAGAAATAGCAATCAGCCCCAGCATTTT.